This T cell receptor beta chain was captured by sequencing in a study of blood T cell repertoires in COVID-19. Study in general: Sites in the United States, Italy and Spain provided acute and convalescent COVID-19 samples. T cells, B-cell-depleted T cells, or PBMCs provided the cDNA or gDNA that served as material.

Only in-frame clones appear in the TCRdb table, and some are missing; sequencing was by immunoSEQ multiplex PCR. The sample lists roughly 170,000 clones, about 84% occurring once. The germline CDR1 and CDR2 sequences are SGHKS and YYEKEE (reference sequence). The V end was cut by 4 bases, the J end by 5 bases, with 18 bases between. The CDR3 contains 15 residues. In terms of age and location, participants ranged from roughly 18 to 90 years and lived in under 30 US areas. The TCR comes from a man aged 45 to 65 who had recovered from COVID-19. This chain connects TRBV5-5 to TRBJ1-2; TRBD1 might be the D (5 bases). Sequenced material: PBMCs or T cells enriched from blood (not recorded which). The CDR3: CASSPGGGMAYGYTF. The CDR3 DNA reads as TGTGCCAGCAGCCCGGGCGGGGGGATGGCATATGGCTACACCTTC.